These T cell receptor beta chains were read from a single sample in a study of CD8 T cells in Susac syndrome. TCRdb reprocessed the immunoSEQ multiplex PCR reads with MiXCR, giving one entry per CDR3 protein. The data hold tens of thousands of distinct CDR3 sequences, with around nine tenths observed a single time. Sequenced input: CD8+ T cells from PBMCs. These receptor sequences come from a human donor in good health. Both conserved end residues are part of each CDR3. A D gene is named only where the DNA matches it firmly. Some rows mark clone size as missing; the rest say once, few, many or name a class of expanded clone.

TRBV5-1	NA	TRBJ2-1	TRBD1	TGCGCCAGCAGCTTGTCGGGACAGGGTAGCCATGAGCAGTTCTTC	CASSLSGQGSHEQFF
TRBV7-8	NA	TRBJ2-5	NA	TGTGCCAGCAGCTTAGTTTCGGGGTTAGAGACCCAGTACTTC	CASSLVSGLETQYF
TRBV5-1	NA	TRBJ1-1	TRBD1	TGCGCCAGCAGCGCCTACAGGGGGAACACTGAAGCTTTCTTT	CASSAYRGNTEAFF
TRBV5-5	NA	TRBJ1-1	NA	TGTGCCAGCAGCTCCAGAACCTGGAACACTGAAGCTTTCTTT	CASSSRTWNTEAFF
TRBV28	once	TRBJ2-3	NA	TGTGCCAGCAGTTTCAACGGGGGCACAGATACGCAGTATTTT	CASSFNGGTDTQYF
TRBV20-1	NA	TRBJ1-1	TRBD1	TGCAGTGCTGGACGGGGACAGGGGGCTTTCGAGTACACTGAAGCTTTCTTT	CSAGRGQGAFEYTEAFF
TRBV6-5	few	TRBJ2-2	NA	TGTGCCAGCACGGCTCTTTCGGCCGGGGAGCTGTTTTTT	CASTALSAGELFF
TRBV7-9	once	TRBJ2-7	NA	TGTGCCAGCAGCTTAGTGACTCTCGAGCAGTACTTC	CASSLVTLEQYF
TRBV27	once	TRBJ1-2	NA	TGTGCCAGCAGTCCCGGGAATGGCTACACCTTC	CASSPGNGYTF
TRBV19	NA	TRBJ2-2	NA	TGTGCCAGTAGTATAGGATCTGGAGCGAACACCGGGGAGCTGTTTTTT	CASSIGSGANTGELFF
TRBV4-1	NA	TRBJ2-3	NA	TGCGCCAGCAGCCAAGATCAAGGGGCGAAAGGGGATACGCAGTATTTT	CASSQDQGAKGDTQYF
TRBV6-5	NA	TRBJ1-3	NA	TGTGCCAGCAGTTACATTCTCCCAGAAACTGGAAACACCATATATTTT	CASSYILPETGNTIYF
TRBV7-9	NA	TRBJ2-5	TRBD1	TGTGCCAGCAGCCCCTCGGACAGGGGGTTGGAAGAGACCCAGTACTTC	CASSPSDRGLEETQYF
TRBV29-1	NA	TRBJ2-2	NA	TGCAGCGTTGAAACCGCGGGGGCCGTCACCGGGGAGCTGTTTTTT	CSVETAGAVTGELFF
TRBV4-2	NA	TRBJ2-7	TRBD2	TGTGCCAGCAGCCAAGCCGGGGGGGGGTTAACCTACGAGCAGTACTTC	CASSQAGGGLTYEQYF